The entry below gives a single T cell receptor beta chain sequence along with its context. The entry originates in a study of T cell changes during pregnancy in multiple sclerosis. V was cut by 5 bases and J by 5 bases, with 13 bases left in between. Per the germline V gene, CDR1 is SGHNT and CDR2 is YENEEA. The CDR3 runs 14 residues. The method was immunoSEQ multiplex PCR; TCRdb's version includes in-frame clones alone and lacks a portion of them. The sample has 55,000 to 85,000 clones; around 90% are singletons. Here the sequenced sample was CD4+ T cells from peripheral blood mononuclear cells, taken after pregnancy. The TCR comes from a female donor with multiple sclerosis, enrolled in a pregnancy study. This sequence joins TRBV11-3 and TRBJ2-1; the D gene is possibly TRBD1 (6 bases). CDR3 residues: CASSPGTTNNEQFF. CDR3 DNA sequence: TGTGCCAGCAGCCCCGGGACAACCAACAATGAGCAGTTCTTC.